This is a list of T cell receptor beta chains from one sample in a study of blood T cell repertoires in COVID-19. Clones were read by immunoSEQ multiplex PCR, and TCRdb kept only the in-frame ones, dropping some. Of about 480,000 clones listed, 88% were seen once; the top ten hold about 1.7%. The material sequenced was PBMCs or T cells enriched from blood (not recorded which). Receptor source: a woman in her thirties or forties who had recovered from COVID-19. Both conserved end residues are part of each CDR3. The order of the fields is clone size, J gene, V gene, D gene, CDR3 DNA, CDR3 protein. D genes are given only for firm matches. Size values are once, few and many counts, or a class for expanded clones, and some rows have none.

. | TRBJ2-1 | TRBV29-1 | TRBD1 | TGCAGCGCAGGGACAGGGGAAGGCAATGAGCAGTTCTTC | CSAGTGEGNEQFF
. | TRBJ2-3 | TRBV15 | TRBD2 | TGTGCCACCAGCCCTAATCTAGCGGCAGATACGCAGTATTTT | CATSPNLAADTQYF
. | TRBJ1-2 | TRBV7-2 | . | TGTGCCAGCAGCTTAAGCACCACCAGGGATTCTGGCTACACCTTC | CASSLSTTRDSGYTF
. | TRBJ2-6 | TRBV19 | . | TGTGCCAGCACCAGGGTGGAGGGGGCCAACGTCCTGACTTTC | CASTRVEGANVLTF
once | TRBJ2-5 | TRBV7-2 | . | TGTGCCAGCAGCCCTCGACAGGTAGAGACCCAGTACTTC | CASSPRQVETQYF
. | TRBJ1-3 | TRBV21-1 | . | TGTGCCAGCAGCAAAGTCAGGGGAGTGGGAAACACCATATATTTT | CASSKVRGVGNTIYF
few | TRBJ1-5 | TRBV7-6 | . | TGTGCCAGCAGCTTAGCGGGCGATCAGCCCCAGCATTTT | CASSLAGDQPQHF
. | TRBJ2-1 | TRBV10-2 | . | TGCGCCAGCACGGGAAACCTCGGCAATGAGCAGTTCTTC | CASTGNLGNEQFF
. | TRBJ1-1 | TRBV7-9 | . | TGTGCCAGCAGCCCCCCCGGAACCGGGACAAAGAACACTGAAGCTTTCTTT | CASSPPGTGTKNTEAFF
. | TRBJ2-7 | TRBV4-3 | TRBD2 | TGCGCCAGCAGCCCCATCTTAGCGGGAGAGAGCTCCTACGAGCAGTACTTC | CASSPILAGESSYEQYF
. | TRBJ2-5 | TRBV19 | . | TGTGCCAGTAGTATAGGAGGGCGGGAGACCCAGTACTTC | CASSIGGRETQYF
once | TRBJ1-2 | TRBV5-6 | TRBD1 | TGTGCCAGCAGCTTTTATCGACAGGGGCATGGCTACACCTTC | CASSFYRQGHGYTF
. | TRBJ1-6 | TRBV10-3 | TRBD1 | TGTGCCATCAGTGACGGACAGGGGGCACAGAATTCACCCCTCCACTTT | CAISDGQGAQNSPLHF
. | TRBJ2-1 | TRBV19 | TRBD2 | TGTGCCAGTAGTAAGGCTAGCGGGAGAGGAAATGAGCAGTTCTTC | CASSKASGRGNEQFF
. | TRBJ1-1 | TRBV6-1 | . | TGTGCCAGCAGTGACAGGGGATACATGAACACTGAAGCTTTCTTT | CASSDRGYMNTEAFF